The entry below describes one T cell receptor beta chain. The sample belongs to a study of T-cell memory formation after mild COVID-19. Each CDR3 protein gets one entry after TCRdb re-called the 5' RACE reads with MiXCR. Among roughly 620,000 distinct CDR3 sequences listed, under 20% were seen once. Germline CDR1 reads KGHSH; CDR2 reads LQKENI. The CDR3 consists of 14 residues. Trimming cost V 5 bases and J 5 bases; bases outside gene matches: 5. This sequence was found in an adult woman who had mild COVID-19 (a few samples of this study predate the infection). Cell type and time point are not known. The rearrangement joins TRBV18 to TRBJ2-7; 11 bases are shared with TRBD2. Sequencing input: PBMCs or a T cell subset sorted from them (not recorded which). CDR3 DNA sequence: TGTGCCAGCTCAGTTAGCGGGGGGGCCAACGAGCAGTACTTC. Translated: CASSVSGGANEQYF.